The 20 T cell receptor beta chains below come from one sample, sequenced in a study of shared clonotypes between healthy human individuals. Assay: immunoSEQ multiplex PCR; the TCRdb copy retains only in-frame clones and omits some. The sample contains approximately 320,000 clones, 74% of which appear only once. Sequencing was carried out using memory CD4+ T cells sorted from blood. Subset in this sample: CD45RA-negative fraction. Source of these receptors: a man aged 25-40 years in good health.

This sequence joins TRBV10-3 and TRBJ2-1; tentative D call: TRBD2 (6 bases). V lost 10 bases to trimming and J lost 4 bases, with 20 bases between them. From germline, CDR1 is ENHRY and CDR2 SYGVKD. The CDR3 runs 15 residues. This CDR3 reads CATYSGGLTYNEQFF. Written as DNA, the CDR3 is TGTGCCACCTATAGCGGAGGTCTGACTTACAATGAGCAGTTCTTC.

In this sample, this clone turned up once. V usage is TRBV2 and J usage is TRBJ2-7, with a weak D call TRBD2 (5 bases). V lost 4 bases and J lost 1, with 8 bases in between. This CDR3 spans 13 amino acids. CDR1 and CDR2 (germline): SNHLY, FYNNEI. The CDR3 coding sequence is TGTGCCAGCAGTGTGGAGCGGTCCTACGAGCAGTACTTC. Translated, it gives CASSVERSYEQYF.

This clone has just a few counts. This chain joins TRBV6-1 and TRBJ1-4, with TRBD1 matching over 8 bases. Germline loops: CDR1 MNHNS, CDR2 SASEGT. The junction had 5 bases not matched to a gene; V was cut back by 4 bases and J by 4 bases. The CDR3 spans 15 residues. The CDR3 coding sequence is TGTGCCAGCAGTGTAGGACAGGGCGGTAATGAAAAACTGTTTTTT. It yields the protein CASSVGQGGNEKLFF.

This clone was detected only once. The chain has TRBV6-5 and TRBJ1-4; D is perhaps TRBD1 (6 bases). Trimming shortened V by 10 bases and J by 8 bases, and 17 bases separated the two germline ends. CDR1 MNHEY and CDR2 SVGAGI come from the germline V gene. The CDR3 loop spans 13 amino acids. In DNA, the CDR3 is TGTGCCACAAGGGGGACGGCGGGGGAAAAACTGTTTTTT. Its protein product is CATRGTAGEKLFF.

The gene calls are TRBV6-5 and TRBJ2-7, with TRBD1 identical over 9 bases. The CDR3 consists of 15 residues. Per germline, CDR1 MNHEY and CDR2 SVGAGI. V lost 4 bases to trimming and J lost 3 bases; unmatched junction nucleotides: 7. The CDR3 DNA reads TGTGCCAGCAGTTCTCCGACAGGGGGAATCTACGAGCAGTACTTC. It specifies CASSSPTGGIYEQYF.

The gene calls are TRBV14 and TRBJ1-1; D ambiguous. V lost 3 bases and J lost 4, with 15 bases in between. The CDR3 covers 15 residues. Germline-derived CDR1 and CDR2 are SGHDN and FVKESK. The DNA of the CDR3 is TGTGCCAGCAGCCAGATTACGGGTTTTTCCACTGAAGCTTTCTTT. Amino acids: CASSQITGFSTEAFF.

This clone was observed a few times. The chain couples TRBV7-2 to TRBJ1-1, with D uncertain. Germline V gives CDR1 SGHTA, CDR2 FQGNSA. CDR3 length: 15 amino acids. The V gene lost 1 base and the J gene lost 1 base, with 10 bases spanning the gap. The CDR3 DNA sequence: TGTGCCAGCAGCTTAGATTGGGTCACGAACACTGAAGCTTTCTTT. Its protein product is CASSLDWVTNTEAFF. The variable domain in full, with the rest retrieved from reference TRBV7-2 and TRBJ1-1, is GAGVSQSPSNKVTEKGKDVELRCDPISGHTALYWYRQSLGQGLEFLIYFQGNSAPDKSGLPSDRFSAERTGGSVSTLTIQRTQQEDSAVYLCASSLDWVTNTEAFFGQGTRLTVV.

The chain employs TRBV27 and TRBJ2-7; D perhaps matches TRBD2 (5 bases). Germline V gene lookup returns CDR1 MNHEY and CDR2 SMNVEV (reference sequence). Trimming removed 7 bases at V and 7 bases at J, with 23 bases between. This CDR3 comprises 15 residues. This CDR3 is CASIGTGPGVEEQYF. CDR3 nucleotide sequence: TGTGCCAGCATCGGCACCGGGCCCGGGGTGGAGGAGCAGTACTTC.

The V call is TRBV11-3, the J call TRBJ2-6, with TRBD1 matching 11 bases. Losses at the gene ends were 5 bases for V and 3 bases for J; bases not matched to a gene: 6. The CDR3 spans 17 residues. Germline CDR1 is SGHNT and CDR2 is YENEEA. The CDR3 region has the DNA TGTGCCAGCAGCCCCCGGACAGGGGGCCTTGGGGCCAACGTCCTGACTTTC. It is translated as CASSPRTGGLGANVLTF.

The V gene is TRBV18, the J gene TRBJ1-2, with 11 bases lining up with TRBD1. The ends lost 8 bases at V and 8 bases at J; junction bases unmatched: 7. This CDR3 has 13 amino acids. The germline gives CDR1 KGHSH, CDR2 LQKENI. The CDR3 DNA reads as TGTGCCAGCCACCCGGGACAGGGGGTCGGCTACACCTTC. Residues: CASHPGQGVGYTF.

The gene calls are TRBV5-1 and TRBJ2-5, with TRBD2 identical over 13 bases. From germline, CDR1 is SGHRS and CDR2 YFSETQ. This CDR3 region has 19 residues. The J segment lost 4 bases and the V segment lost 0 bases, leaving 12 bases of the junction unmatched. The CDR3 region is CASSLARGLAGPNGETQYF. The CDR3 nucleotides read TGCGCCAGCAGCTTGGCGCGGGGACTAGCGGGACCCAACGGAGAGACCCAGTACTTC.

This clone showed up just a few times. The chain recombines TRBV5-1 with TRBJ2-7; D not resolved. V was pared by 0 bases and J by 7 bases, with 20 bases between. There are 16 residues in the CDR3. From germline, CDR1 is SGHRS and CDR2 YFSETQ. This CDR3 reads CASSLATGTHGLEQYF. The CDR3 DNA sequence: TGCGCCAGCAGCTTGGCCACTGGTACACATGGCTTAGAGCAGTACTTC. The variable domain in full, completed from reference TRBV5-1 and TRBJ2-7, reads KAGVTQTPRYLIKTRGQQVTLSCSPISGHRSVSWYQQTPGQGLQFLFEYFSETQRNKGNFPGRFSGRQFSNSRSEMNVSTLELGDSALYLCASSLATGTHGLEQYFGPGTRLTVT.

The chain uses TRBV9 and TRBJ2-5; 11 nucleotides match TRBD2. Trimming cost V 3 bases and J 5 bases; bases outside gene matches: 12. This CDR3 is built from 17 residues. The germline CDR1 and CDR2 sequences are SGDLS and YYNGEE. In DNA form, the CDR3 reads TGTGCCAGCAGCGCGCGACTAGCGGGGTCGCCGGGGGAGACCCAGTACTTC. Translated, it gives CASSARLAGSPGETQYF.

V usage is TRBV7-9 and J usage is TRBJ2-7, with TRBD2 matching over 16 bases. Germline CDR1 is SEHNR and CDR2 is FQNEAQ (reference sequence). The V segment lost 5 bases and the J segment 0 bases; nucleotides outside the gene matches: 10. The CDR3 is made up of 19 amino acids. For the CDR3, the DNA is TGTGCCAGCAGCCGGACCGGGACTAGCGGGAGGGGGGCCTCCTACGAGCAGTACTTC. This gives the protein CASSRTGTSGRGASYEQYF.

The chain links TRBV7-2 to TRBJ1-5; 7 bases agree with TRBD1. This CDR3 is built from 14 residues. Losses at the gene ends were 5 bases for V and 6 bases for J; bases not matched to a gene: 7. The germline CDR1 and CDR2 sequences are SGHTA and FQGNSA. The CDR3 DNA sequence: TGTGCCAGCAGCCAAGACAGGGTTCGTCAGCCCCAGCATTTT. It codes for CASSQDRVRQPQHF.

The chain couples TRBV28 to TRBJ2-5; TRBD2 agrees at 8 bases. Germline V lookup: CDR1 MDHEN, CDR2 SYDVKM. V dropped 9 bases and J dropped 5; count of bases not matched to a gene: 11. The CDR3 totals 14 residues. The CDR3 here is CASGGSGGAETQYF. CDR3 DNA: TGTGCCAGTGGAGGTTCGGGAGGGGCGGAGACCCAGTACTTC.

This clone appeared a few times. The chain employs TRBV18 and TRBJ2-1; weak D call: TRBD2 (5 bases). This CDR3 region has 12 residues. V gave up 2 bases and J gave up 9 bases, with 8 bases separating them. From germline, CDR1 is KGHSH and CDR2 LQKENI. The CDR3 sequence is CASSPDRGEQFF. For the CDR3, the DNA is TGTGCCAGCTCACCAGACCGGGGTGAGCAGTTCTTC.

V is TRBV6-6 and J is TRBJ2-1; D unresolved. There are 14 residues in the CDR3. V was cut by 9 bases and J by 5 bases, with 17 bases left in between. The V gene's germline CDR1 is MNHNY and CDR2 SVGAGI (reference sequence). This chain's CDR3 is CASPPGPADNEQFF. The DNA of the CDR3 is TGTGCCAGTCCCCCGGGCCCCGCTGACAATGAGCAGTTCTTC.

On this clone itself: The junction departs from germline at one end; a sequencing error may be responsible. The rearrangement uses TRBV27 and TRBJ1-5; tentatively, D is TRBD1 (6 bases). Germline CDR1 MNHEY, CDR2 SMNVEV (reference sequence). CDR3 length: 16 amino acids. This CDR3 reads CASSLRTDSRNRPQHF. CDR3 DNA: TGTGCCAGCAGTTTGCGGACGGACAGCCGAAATCGGCCCCAGCATTTT.

This clone was recorded at least ten times. CDR3 in amino acids: CASSGDRGRALYEQYF. The CDR3 DNA sequence: TGTGCCAGCAGCGGGGACAGGGGACGGGCTCTCTACGAGCAGTACTTC. This chain links TRBV11-2 with TRBJ2-7, with 10 bases lining up with TRBD1. Germline V gene data show CDR1 as SGHAT and CDR2 as FQNNGV. V shed 5 bases and J 3 bases; nucleotides not matched to a gene: 10. The CDR3 loop spans 16 amino acids.